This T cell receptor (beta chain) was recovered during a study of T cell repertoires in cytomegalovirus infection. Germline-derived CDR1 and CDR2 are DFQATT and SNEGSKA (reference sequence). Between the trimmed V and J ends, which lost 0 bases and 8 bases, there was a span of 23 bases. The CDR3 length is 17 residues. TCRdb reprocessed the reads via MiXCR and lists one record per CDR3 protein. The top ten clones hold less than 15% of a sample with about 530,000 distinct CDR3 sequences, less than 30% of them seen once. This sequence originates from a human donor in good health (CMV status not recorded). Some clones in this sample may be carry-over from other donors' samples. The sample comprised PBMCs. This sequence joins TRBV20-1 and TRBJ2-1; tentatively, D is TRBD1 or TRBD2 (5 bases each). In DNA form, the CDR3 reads TGCAGTGCTAGAGATCAATATGGGGGAGTCATAATCTATGAGCAGTTCTTC. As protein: CSARDQYGGVIIYEQFF.